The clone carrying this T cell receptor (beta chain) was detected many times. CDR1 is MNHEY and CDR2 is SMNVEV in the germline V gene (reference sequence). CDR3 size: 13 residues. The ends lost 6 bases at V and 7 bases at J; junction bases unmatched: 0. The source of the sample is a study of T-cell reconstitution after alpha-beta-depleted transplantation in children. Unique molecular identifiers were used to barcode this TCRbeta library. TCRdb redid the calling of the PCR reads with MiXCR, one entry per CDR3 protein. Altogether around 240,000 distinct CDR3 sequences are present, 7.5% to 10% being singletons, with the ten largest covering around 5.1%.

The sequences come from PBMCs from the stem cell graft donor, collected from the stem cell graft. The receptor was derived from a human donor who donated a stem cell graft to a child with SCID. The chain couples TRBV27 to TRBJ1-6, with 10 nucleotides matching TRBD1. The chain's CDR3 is CASRDRGNSPLHF. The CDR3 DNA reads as TGTGCCAGCAGGGACAGGGGGAATTCACCCCTCCACTTT.